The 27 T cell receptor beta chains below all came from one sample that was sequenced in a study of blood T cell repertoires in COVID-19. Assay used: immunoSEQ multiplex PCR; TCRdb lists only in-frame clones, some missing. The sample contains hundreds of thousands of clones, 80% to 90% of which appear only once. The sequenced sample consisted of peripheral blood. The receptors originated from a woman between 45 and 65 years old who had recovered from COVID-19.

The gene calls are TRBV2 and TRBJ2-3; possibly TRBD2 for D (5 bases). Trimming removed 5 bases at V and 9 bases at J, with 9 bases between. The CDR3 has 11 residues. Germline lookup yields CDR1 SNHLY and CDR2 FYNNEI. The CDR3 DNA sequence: TGTGCCAGCAGTCGGGGTAGGACGCAGTATTTT. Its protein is CASSRGRTQYF.

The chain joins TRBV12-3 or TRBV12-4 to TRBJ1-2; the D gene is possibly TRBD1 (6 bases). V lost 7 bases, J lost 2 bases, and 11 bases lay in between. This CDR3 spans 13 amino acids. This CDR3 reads CASNPGENYGYTF. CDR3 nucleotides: TGTGCCAGCAATCCAGGGGAAAACTATGGCTACACCTTC.

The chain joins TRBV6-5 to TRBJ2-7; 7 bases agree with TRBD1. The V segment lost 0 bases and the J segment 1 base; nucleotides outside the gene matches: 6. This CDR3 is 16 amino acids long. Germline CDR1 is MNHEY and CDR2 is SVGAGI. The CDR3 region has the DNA TGTGCCAGCAGTTACTCCGCGGGCAGGGGGTCCTACGAGCAGTACTTC. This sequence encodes CASSYSAGRGSYEQYF.

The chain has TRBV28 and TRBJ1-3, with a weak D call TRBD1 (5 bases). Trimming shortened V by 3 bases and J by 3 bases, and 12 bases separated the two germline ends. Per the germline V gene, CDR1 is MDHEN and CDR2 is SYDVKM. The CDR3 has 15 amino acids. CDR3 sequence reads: CASSFGGSGGNTIYF. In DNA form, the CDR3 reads TGTGCCAGCAGTTTTGGGGGGAGTGGTGGAAACACCATATATTTT.

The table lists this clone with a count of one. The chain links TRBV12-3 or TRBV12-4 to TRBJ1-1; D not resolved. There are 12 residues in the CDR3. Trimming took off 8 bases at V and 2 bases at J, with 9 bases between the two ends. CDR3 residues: CASRRGNTEAFF. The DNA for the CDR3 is TGTGCCAGCCGACGGGGAAACACTGAAGCTTTCTTT.

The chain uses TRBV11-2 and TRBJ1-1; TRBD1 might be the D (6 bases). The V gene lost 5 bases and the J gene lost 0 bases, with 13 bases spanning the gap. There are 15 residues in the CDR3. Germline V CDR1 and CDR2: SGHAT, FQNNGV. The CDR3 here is CASSPRGGMNTEAFF. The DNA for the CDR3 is TGTGCCAGCAGCCCTAGGGGGGGCATGAACACTGAAGCTTTCTTT.

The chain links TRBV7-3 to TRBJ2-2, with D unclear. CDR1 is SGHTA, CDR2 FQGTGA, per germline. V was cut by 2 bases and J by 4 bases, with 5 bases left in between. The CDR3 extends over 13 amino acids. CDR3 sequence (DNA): TGTGCCAGCAGCTTACCAGGCACCGGGGAGCTGTTTTTT. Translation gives CASSLPGTGELFF.

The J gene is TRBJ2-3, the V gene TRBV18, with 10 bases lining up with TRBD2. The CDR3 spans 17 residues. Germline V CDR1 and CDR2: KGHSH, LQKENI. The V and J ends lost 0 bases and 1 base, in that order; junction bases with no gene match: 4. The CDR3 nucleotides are TGTGCCAGCTCACCACCAGCGGGGGGGCGGGGCACAGATACGCAGTATTTT. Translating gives CASSPPAGGRGTDTQYF.

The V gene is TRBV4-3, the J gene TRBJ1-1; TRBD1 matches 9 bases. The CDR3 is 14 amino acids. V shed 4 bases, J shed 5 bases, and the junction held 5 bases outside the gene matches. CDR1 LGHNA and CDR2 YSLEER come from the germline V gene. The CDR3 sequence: CASSLGTGRTEAFF. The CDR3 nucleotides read TGCGCCAGCAGCCTCGGGACAGGGAGGACTGAAGCTTTCTTT.

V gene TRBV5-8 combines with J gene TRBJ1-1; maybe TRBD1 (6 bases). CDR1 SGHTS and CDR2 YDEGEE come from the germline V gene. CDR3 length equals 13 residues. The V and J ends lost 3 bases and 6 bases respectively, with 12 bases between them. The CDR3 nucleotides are TGTGCCAGCAGCTCCGGACAGTTGCCTGAAGCTTTCTTT. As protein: CASSSGQLPEAFF.

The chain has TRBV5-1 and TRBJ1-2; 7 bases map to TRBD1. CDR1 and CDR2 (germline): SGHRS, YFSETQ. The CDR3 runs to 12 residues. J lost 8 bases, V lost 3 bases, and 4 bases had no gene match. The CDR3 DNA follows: TGCGCCAGCAGCTGGGACAGTTGGGGCTACACCTTC. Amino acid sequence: CASSWDSWGYTF.

The DNA for the CDR3 is TGTGCCAGCAGCTTAGTTATTCGGGGGATCCAGCCCCAGCATTTT. This translates into CASSLVIRGIQPQHF. The chain couples TRBV7-2 to TRBJ1-5; tentative D call: TRBD1 (5 bases). V was shortened by 1 base and J by 7 bases, with 14 bases between the two germline ends. The CDR3 loop spans 15 amino acids. Germline CDR1 reads SGHTA; CDR2 reads FQGNSA.

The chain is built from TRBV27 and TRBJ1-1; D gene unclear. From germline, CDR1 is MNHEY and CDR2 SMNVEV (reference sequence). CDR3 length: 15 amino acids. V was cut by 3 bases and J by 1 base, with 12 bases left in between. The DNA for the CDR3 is TGTGCCAGCAGTTTCACCGATACGGGGAACACTGAAGCTTTCTTT. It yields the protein CASSFTDTGNTEAFF.

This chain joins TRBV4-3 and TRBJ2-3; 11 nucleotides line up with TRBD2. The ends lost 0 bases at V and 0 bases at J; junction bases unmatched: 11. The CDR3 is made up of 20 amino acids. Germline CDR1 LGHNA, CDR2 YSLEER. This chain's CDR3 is CASSQDGWLAGGTSTDTQYF. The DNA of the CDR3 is TGCGCCAGCAGCCAAGATGGATGGCTAGCGGGAGGAACTAGCACAGATACGCAGTATTTT.

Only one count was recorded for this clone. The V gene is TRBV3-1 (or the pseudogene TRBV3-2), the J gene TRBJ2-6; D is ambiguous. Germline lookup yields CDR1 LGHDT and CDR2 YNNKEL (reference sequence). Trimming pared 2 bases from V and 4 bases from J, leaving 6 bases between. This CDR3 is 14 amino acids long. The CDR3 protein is CASSQNSGANVLTF. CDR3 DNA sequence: TGTGCCAGCAGCCAAAACTCGGGGGCCAACGTCCTGACTTTC.

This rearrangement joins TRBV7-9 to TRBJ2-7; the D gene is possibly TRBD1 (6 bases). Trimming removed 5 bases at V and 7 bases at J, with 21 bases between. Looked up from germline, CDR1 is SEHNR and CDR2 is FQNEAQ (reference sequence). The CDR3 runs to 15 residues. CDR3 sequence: CASSQTGSGLGEQYF. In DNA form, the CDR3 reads TGTGCCAGCAGCCAAACAGGGAGTGGTTTGGGGGAGCAGTACTTC.

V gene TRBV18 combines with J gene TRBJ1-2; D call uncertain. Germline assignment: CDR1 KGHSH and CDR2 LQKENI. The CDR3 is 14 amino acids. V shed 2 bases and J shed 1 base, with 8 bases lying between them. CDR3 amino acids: CASSPGGFNYGYTF. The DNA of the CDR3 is TGTGCCAGCTCACCAGGAGGATTTAACTATGGCTACACCTTC.

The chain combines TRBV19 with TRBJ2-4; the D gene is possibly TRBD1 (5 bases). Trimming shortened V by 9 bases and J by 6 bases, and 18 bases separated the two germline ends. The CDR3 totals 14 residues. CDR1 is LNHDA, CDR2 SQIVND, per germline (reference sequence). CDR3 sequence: CASHQDSYGNIQYF. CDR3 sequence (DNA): TGTGCCAGCCATCAAGACAGTTACGGAAACATTCAGTACTTC.

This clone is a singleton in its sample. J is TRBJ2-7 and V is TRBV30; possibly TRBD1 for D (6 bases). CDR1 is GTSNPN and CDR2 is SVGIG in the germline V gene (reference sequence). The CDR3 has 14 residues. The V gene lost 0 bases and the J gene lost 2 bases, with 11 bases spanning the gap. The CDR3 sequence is CAWSVKGGPYEQYF. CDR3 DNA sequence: TGTGCCTGGAGTGTAAAAGGGGGTCCCTACGAGCAGTACTTC.

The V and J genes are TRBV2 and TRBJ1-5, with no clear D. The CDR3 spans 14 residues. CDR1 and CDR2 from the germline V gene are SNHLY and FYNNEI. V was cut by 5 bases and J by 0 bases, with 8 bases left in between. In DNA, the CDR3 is TGTGCCAGCAGTCCGGGTAATAGCAATCAGCCCCAGCATTTT. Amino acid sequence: CASSPGNSNQPQHF.

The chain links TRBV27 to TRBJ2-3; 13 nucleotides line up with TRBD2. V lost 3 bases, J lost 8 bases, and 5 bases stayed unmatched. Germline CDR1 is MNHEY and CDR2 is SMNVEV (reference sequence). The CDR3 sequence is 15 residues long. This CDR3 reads CASSFTSGGAGTQYF. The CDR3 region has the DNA TGTGCCAGCAGTTTCACTAGCGGGGGGGCCGGTACGCAGTATTTT.

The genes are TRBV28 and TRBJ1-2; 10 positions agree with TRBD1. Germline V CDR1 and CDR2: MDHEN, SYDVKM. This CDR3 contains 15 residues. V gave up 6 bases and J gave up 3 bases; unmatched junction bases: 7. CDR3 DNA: TGTGCCAGCAGCTCGGGACAGGGGAGCGACTATGGCTACACCTTC. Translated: CASSSGQGSDYGYTF.

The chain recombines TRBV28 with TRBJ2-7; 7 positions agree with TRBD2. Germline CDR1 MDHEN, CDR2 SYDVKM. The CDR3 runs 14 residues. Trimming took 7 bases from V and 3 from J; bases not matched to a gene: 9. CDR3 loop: CASTRAGRNYEQYF. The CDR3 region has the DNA TGTGCCAGCACAAGAGCGGGACGGAACTACGAGCAGTACTTC.

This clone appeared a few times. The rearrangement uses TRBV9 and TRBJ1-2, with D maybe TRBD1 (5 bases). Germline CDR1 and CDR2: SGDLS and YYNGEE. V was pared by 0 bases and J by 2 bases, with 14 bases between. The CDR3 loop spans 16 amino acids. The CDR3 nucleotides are TGTGCCAGCAGCGTAGCTCCGGGGGAGAACAACTATGGCTACACCTTC. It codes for CASSVAPGENNYGYTF.

CDR3 in amino acids: CASSQDLGTSGPEQFF. The CDR3 region has the DNA TGCGCCAGCAGCCAAGATCTTGGGACTAGCGGGCCTGAGCAGTTCTTC. The chain combines TRBV4-3 with TRBJ2-1; 12 bases fit TRBD2. Germline V gives CDR1 LGHNA, CDR2 YSLEER. This CDR3 comprises 16 residues. The V and J ends lost 0 bases and 9 bases, in that order; junction bases with no gene match: 6.

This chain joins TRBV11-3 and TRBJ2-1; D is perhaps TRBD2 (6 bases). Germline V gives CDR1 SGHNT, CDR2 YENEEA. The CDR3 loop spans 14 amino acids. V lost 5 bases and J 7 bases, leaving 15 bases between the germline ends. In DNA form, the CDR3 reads TGTGCCAGCAGCCGGGGCGGGAATATGAATGAGCAGTTCTTC. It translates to CASSRGGNMNEQFF.

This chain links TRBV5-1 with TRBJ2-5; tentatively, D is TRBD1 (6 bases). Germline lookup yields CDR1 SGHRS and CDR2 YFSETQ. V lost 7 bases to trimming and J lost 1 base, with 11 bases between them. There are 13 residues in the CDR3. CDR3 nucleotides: TGCGCCAGCCACGCGGACAGCCAAGAGACCCAGTACTTC. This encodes CASHADSQETQYF.